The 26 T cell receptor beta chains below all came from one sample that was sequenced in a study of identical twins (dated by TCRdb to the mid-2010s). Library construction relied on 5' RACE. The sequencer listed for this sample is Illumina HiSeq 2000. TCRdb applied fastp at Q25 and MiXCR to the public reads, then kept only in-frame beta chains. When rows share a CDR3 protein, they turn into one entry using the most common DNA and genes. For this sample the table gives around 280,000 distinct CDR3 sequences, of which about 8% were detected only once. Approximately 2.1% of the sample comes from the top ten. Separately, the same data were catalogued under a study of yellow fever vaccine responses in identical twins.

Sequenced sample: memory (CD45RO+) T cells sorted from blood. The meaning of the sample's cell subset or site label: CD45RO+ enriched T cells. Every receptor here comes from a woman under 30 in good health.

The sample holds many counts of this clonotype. The CDR3 loop reads CAISEGGFSYNEQFF. The CDR3 nucleotides are TGTGCCATCAGTGAGGGGGGTTTCTCCTACAATGAGCAGTTCTTC. The V call is TRBV10-3, the J call TRBJ2-1; the D gene could be TRBD1 or TRBD2 (5 bases each). CDR3 size: 15 residues. Germline values: CDR1 ENHRY, CDR2 SYGVKD. Between the trimmed V and J ends, which lost 2 bases and 0 bases, there was a span of 8 bases.

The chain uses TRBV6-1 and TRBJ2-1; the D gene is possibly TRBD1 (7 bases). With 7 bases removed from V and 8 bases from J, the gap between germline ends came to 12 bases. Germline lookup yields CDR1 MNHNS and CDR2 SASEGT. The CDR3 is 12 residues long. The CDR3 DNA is TGTGCCAGCACCAGGGGGGTCCATGAGCAGTTCTTC. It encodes CASTRGVHEQFF.

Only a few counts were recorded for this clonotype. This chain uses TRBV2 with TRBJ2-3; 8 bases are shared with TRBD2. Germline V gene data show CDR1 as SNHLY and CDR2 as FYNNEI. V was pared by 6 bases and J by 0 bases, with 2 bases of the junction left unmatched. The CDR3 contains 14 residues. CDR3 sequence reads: CASSGLASTDTQYF. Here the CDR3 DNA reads TGTGCCAGCAGCGGACTAGCTAGCACAGATACGCAGTATTTT.

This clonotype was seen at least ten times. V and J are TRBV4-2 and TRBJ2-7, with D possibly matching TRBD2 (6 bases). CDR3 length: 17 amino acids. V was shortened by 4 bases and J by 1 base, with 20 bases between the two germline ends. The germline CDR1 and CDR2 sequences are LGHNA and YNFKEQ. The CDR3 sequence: CASSRILGTSDSYEQYF. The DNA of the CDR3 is TGTGCCAGCAGCCGCATACTCGGGACTTCGGATTCCTACGAGCAGTACTTC.

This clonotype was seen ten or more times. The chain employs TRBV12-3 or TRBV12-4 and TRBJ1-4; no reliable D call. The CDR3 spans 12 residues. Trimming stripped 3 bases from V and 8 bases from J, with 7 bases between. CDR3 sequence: CASSLGDEKLFF. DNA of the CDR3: TGTGCCAGCAGTTTGGGTGACGAAAAACTGTTTTTT.

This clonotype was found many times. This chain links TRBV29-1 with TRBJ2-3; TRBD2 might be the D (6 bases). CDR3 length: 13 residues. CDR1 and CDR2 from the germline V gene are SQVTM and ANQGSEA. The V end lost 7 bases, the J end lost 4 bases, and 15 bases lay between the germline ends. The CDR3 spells CSAGGVGADTQYF. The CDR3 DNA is TGCAGCGCCGGCGGGGTTGGGGCAGATACGCAGTATTTT.

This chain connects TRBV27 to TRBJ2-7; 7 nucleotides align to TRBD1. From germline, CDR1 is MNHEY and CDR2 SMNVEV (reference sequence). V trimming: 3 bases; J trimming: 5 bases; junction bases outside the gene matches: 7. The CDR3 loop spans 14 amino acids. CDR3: CASSLTGLLDEQYF. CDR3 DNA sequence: TGTGCCAGCAGTTTGACAGGGCTGCTAGACGAGCAGTACTTC.

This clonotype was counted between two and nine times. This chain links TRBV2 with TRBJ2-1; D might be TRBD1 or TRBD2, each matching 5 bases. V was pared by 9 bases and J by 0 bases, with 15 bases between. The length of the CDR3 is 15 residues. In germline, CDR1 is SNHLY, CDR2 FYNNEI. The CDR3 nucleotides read TGTGCCAGAGCCACGGGACGGAGCTCCTACAATGAGCAGTTCTTC. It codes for CARATGRSSYNEQFF.

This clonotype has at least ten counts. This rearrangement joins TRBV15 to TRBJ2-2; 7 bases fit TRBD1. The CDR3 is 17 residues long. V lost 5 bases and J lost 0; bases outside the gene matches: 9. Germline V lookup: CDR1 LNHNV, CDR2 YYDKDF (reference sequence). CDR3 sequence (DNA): TGTGCCACCAGCGTCTCCCAGGACAGGCCGAACACCGGGGAGCTGTTTTTT. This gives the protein CATSVSQDRPNTGELFF. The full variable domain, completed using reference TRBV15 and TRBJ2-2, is DAMVIQNPRYQVTQFGKPVTLSCSQTLNHNVMYWYQQKSSQAPKLLFHYYDKDFNNEADTPDNFQSRRPNTSFCFLDIRSPGLGDTAMYLCATSVSQDRPNTGELFFGEGSRLTVL.

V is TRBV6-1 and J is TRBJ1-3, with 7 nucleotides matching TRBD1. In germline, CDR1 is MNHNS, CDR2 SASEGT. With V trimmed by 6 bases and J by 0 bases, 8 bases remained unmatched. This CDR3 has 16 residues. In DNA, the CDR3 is TGTGCCAGCAGCCGACAGGGCTTGAGCTCTGGAAACACCATATATTTT. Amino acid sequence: CASSRQGLSSGNTIYF.

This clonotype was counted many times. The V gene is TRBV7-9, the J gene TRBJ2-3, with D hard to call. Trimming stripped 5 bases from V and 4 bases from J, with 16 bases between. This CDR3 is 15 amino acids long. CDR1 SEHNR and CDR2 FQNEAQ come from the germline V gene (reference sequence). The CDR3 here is CASSPVIKGADTQYF. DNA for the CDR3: TGTGCCAGCAGCCCGGTGATTAAGGGCGCAGATACGCAGTATTTT.

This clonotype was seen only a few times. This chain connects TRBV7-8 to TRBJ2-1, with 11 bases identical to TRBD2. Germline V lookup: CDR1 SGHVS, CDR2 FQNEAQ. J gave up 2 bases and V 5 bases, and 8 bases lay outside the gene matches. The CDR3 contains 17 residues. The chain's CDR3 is CASSPGLAVWTYNEQFF. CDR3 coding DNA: TGTGCCAGCAGCCCGGGACTAGCGGTTTGGACCTACAATGAGCAGTTCTTC.

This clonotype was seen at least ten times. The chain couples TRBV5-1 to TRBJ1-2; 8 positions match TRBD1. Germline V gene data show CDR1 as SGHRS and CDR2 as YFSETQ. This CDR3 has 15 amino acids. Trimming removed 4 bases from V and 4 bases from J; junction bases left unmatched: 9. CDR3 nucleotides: TGCGCCAGCAGCCCCGCGCAGGGGGCGATCTATGGCTACACCTTC. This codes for CASSPAQGAIYGYTF.

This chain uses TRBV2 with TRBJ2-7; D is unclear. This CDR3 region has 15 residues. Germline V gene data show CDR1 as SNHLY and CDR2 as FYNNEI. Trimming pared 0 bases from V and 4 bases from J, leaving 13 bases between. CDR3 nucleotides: TGTGCCAGCAGTGAAGCGCTTCTTCCGGAATACGAGCAGTACGTC. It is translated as CASSEALLPEYEQYV.

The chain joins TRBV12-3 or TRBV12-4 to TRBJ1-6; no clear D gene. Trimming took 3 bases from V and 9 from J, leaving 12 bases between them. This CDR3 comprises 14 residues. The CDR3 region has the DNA TGTGCCAGCAGTTTTATGTCTTTAGGTTCACCCCTCCACTTT. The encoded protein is CASSFMSLGSPLHF.

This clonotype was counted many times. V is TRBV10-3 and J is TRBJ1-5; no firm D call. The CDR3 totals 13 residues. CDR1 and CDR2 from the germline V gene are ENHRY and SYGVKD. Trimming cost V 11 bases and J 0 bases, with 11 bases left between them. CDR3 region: CALHDSSNQPQHF. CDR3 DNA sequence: TGTGCCCTCCATGACTCTAGCAATCAGCCCCAGCATTTT.

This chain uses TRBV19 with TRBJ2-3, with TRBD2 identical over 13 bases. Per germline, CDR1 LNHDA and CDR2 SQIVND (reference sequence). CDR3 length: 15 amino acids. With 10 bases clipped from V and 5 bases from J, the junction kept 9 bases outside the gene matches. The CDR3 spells CATSGLAGVVDTQYF. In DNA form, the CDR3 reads TGTGCCACCTCCGGACTAGCGGGAGTGGTAGATACGCAGTATTTT. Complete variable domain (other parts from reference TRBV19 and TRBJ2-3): DGGITQSPKYLFRKEGQNVTLSCEQNLNHDAMYWYRQDPGQGLRLIYYSQIVNDFQKGDIAEGYSVSREKKESFPLTVTSAQKNPTAFYLCATSGLAGVVDTQYFGPGTRLTVL.

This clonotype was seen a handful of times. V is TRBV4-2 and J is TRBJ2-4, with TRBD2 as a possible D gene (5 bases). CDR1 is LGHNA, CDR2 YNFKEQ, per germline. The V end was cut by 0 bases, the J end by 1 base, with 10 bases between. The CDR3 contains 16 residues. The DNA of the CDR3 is TGTGCCAGCAGCCAAGATCGGGATTCGGCCAAAAACATTCAGTACTTC. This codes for CASSQDRDSAKNIQYF.

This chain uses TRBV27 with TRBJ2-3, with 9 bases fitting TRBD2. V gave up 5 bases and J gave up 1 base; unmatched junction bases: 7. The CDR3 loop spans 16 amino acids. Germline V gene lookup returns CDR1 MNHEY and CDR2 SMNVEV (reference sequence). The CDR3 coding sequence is TGTGCCAGCAGTAGGAGCGGGGGGACCCGCACAGATACGCAGTATTTT. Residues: CASSRSGGTRTDTQYF.

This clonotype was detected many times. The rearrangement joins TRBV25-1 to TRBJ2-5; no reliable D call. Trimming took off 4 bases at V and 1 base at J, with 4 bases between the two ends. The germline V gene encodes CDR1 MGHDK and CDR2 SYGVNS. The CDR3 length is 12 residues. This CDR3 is CASSVSQETQYF. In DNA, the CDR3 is TGTGCCAGCAGTGTAAGCCAAGAGACCCAGTACTTC.

The CDR3 DNA reads TGTGCCAGCAACCGAGAACCCAATCAGCCCCAGCATTTT. Translated: CASNREPNQPQHF. The V and J genes are TRBV2 and TRBJ1-5; D is unresolved. The CDR3 contains 13 residues. Germline lookup yields CDR1 SNHLY and CDR2 FYNNEI. Trimming took off 7 bases at V and 3 bases at J, with 10 bases between the two ends.

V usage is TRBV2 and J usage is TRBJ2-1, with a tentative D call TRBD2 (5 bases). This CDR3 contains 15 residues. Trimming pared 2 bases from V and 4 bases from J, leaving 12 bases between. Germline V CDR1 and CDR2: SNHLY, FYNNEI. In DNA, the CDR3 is TGTGCCAGCAGTGAATTCGTTGCGGGTTACAATGAGCAGTTCTTC. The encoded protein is CASSEFVAGYNEQFF.

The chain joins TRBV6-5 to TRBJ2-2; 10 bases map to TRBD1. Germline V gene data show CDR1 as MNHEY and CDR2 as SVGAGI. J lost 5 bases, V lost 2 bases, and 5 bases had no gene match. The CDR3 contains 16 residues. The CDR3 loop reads CASSYGQGVGTGELFF. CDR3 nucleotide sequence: TGTGCCAGCAGTTACGGACAGGGGGTCGGGACCGGGGAGCTGTTTTTT.

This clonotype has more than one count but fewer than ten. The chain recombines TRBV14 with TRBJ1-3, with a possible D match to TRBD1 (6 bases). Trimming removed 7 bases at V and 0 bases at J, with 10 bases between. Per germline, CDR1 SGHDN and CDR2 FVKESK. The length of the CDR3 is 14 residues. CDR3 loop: CASNRDNSGNTIYF. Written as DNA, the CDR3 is TGTGCCAGCAACCGGGACAACTCTGGAAACACCATATATTTT.

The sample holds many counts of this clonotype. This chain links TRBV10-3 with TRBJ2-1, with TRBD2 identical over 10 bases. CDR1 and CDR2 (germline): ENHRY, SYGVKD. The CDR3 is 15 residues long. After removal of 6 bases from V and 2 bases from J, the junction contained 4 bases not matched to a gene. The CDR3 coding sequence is TGTGCCATCAGCCCAGGACTAGCGGCCTACAATGAGCAGTTCTTC. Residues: CAISPGLAAYNEQFF.

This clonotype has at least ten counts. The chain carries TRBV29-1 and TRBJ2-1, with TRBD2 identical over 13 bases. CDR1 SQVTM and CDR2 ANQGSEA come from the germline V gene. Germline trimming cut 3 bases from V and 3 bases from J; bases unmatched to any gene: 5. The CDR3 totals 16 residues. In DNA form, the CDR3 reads TGCAGCGTTGACCCCACTAGCGGGAGGGTCTACAATGAGCAGTTCTTC. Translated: CSVDPTSGRVYNEQFF.